The sequence of this TCR beta chain was determined in a study of a mutant IDH1 vaccine in newly diagnosed glioma. Across the whole study: Patients in the study were vaccinated eight times, receiving shots in weeks 1, 3, 5, 7, 11, 15, 19 and 23. Onset of vaccination occurred 4-6 weeks following radiotherapy alone, or with temozolomide cycles.

Whole-study findings and limits: Vaccine-induced responses were seen in roughly 93% of patients, spanning several MHC alleles.

The method was immunoSEQ multiplex PCR; TCRdb's version includes in-frame clones alone and lacks a portion of them. The profile covers over 25,000 clones, with 88% appearing a single time and approximately 2.4% taken by the ten largest. Stated time point: week 23, last vaccination. Every vaccination contained 300 ug of the mutant IDH1 20-mer peptide and was paired with topical imiquimod. There were new WHO grade 3 or 4 astrocytomas in the donors, and these were IDH1-mutant and ATRX-lost. The CDR3 consists of 17 residues. Between the trimmed V and J ends, which lost 6 bases and 6 bases, there was a span of 23 bases. Germline values: CDR1 SGHVS, CDR2 FQNEAQ. To note about this clone: No antigen is known for it.

This specimen consisted of PBMCs, obtained from a glioma patient whose treatment included an IDH1 peptide vaccine. This TCR derives from a man between 35 and 55 years old with glioma. This chain connects TRBV7-8 to TRBJ2-2; D may match TRBD1 or TRBD2 (5 bases each). The CDR3 DNA reads TGTGCCAGCAGACCTACCAGAAGAGGGGTCGGACCCGGGGAGCTGTTTTTT. This translates into CASRPTRRGVGPGELFF. The whole variable domain, remainder taken from reference TRBV7-8 and TRBJ2-2, is GAGVSQSPRYKVAKRGQDVALRCDPISGHVSLFWYQQALGQGPEFLTYFQNEAQLDKSGLPSDRFFAERPEGSVSTLKIQRTQQEDSAVYLCASRPTRRGVGPGELFFGEGSRLTVL.